The 22 T cell receptor beta chains below all came from one sample that was sequenced in a study of graft-versus-host responses after intestinal transplantation. The data were produced by immunoSEQ multiplex PCR, yet TCRdb's version contains in-frame clones alone and is incomplete. The table has about 120,000 clones, approximately 96% seen once. Their antigens are not known. Sequenced material: unstimulated CD8+ T cells sorted from spleen or lymph node cells, taken before intestinal transplant. These TCRs come from a human donor who received an intestinal transplant.

This clone was seen a single time. The V and J genes are TRBV9 and TRBJ2-5, with 9 bases that match TRBD1. The end of the DNA is better explained by TRBJ2-7, so the J call may be wrong. This CDR3 has 13 amino acids. The germline V gene has CDR1 SGDLS and CDR2 YYNGEE. In nucleotides, the CDR3 is TGTGCCAGCAGCGCCTCGGGACAGGGCGAGCAGTACTTC. Its translation is CASSASGQGEQYF.

The J gene is TRBJ2-2, the V gene TRBV28, with 14 positions matching TRBD2. J gave up 9 bases and V 4 bases, and 25 bases lay outside the gene matches. Germline V gives CDR1 MDHEN, CDR2 SYDVKM. This CDR3 contains 22 residues. CDR3 DNA: TGTGCCAGCAGTTCCCACGCCCGGACTAGCGGGAGGTCCCGACCCCAGTTGCGGGAGCTGTTTTTT. Amino acid sequence: CASSSHARTSGRSRPQLRELFF.

The chain joins TRBV4-1 to TRBJ2-6; D ambiguous. The V gene lost 7 bases and the J gene lost 0 bases, with 7 bases spanning the gap. Germline loops: CDR1 MGHRA, CDR2 YSYEKL. The CDR3 covers 14 residues. The CDR3 bases are TGCGCCAGCACCCTTTCCTCTGGGGCCAACGTCCTGACTTTC. It specifies CASTLSSGANVLTF.

This chain uses TRBV9 with TRBJ2-5, with a weak D call TRBD2 (7 bases). Trimming shortened V by 7 bases and J by 3 bases, and 25 bases separated the two germline ends. This CDR3 has 17 amino acids. The V gene's germline CDR1 is SGDLS and CDR2 YYNGEE. CDR3 in amino acids: CASSLGGGRANEETQYF. CDR3 nucleotides: TGTGCCAGCTCCTTAGGAGGGGGGAGGGCGAACGAAGAGACCCAGTACTTC.

This chain joins TRBV29-1 and TRBJ2-7, with D possibly matching TRBD1 (5 bases). This CDR3 is built from 12 residues. Per the germline V gene, CDR1 is SQVTM and CDR2 is ANQGSEA. The ends were cut back, 4 bases at V and 1 base at J, with 8 bases in the middle. The CDR3 nucleotides are TGCAGCGTTGCCACAGGTTCCTACGAGCAGTACTTC. Translated, it gives CSVATGSYEQYF.

The CDR3 sequence: CSVGAGPWRANTEAFF. Written as DNA, the CDR3 is TGCAGCGTTGGAGCGGGACCCTGGAGAGCGAACACTGAAGCTTTCTTT. V gene TRBV29-1 combines with J gene TRBJ1-1; D may be TRBD1 (5 bases). This CDR3 comprises 16 residues. CDR1 and CDR2 from the germline V gene are SQVTM and ANQGSEA. V gave up 4 bases and J gave up 1 base, with 19 bases separating them.

V gene TRBV10-3 combines with J gene TRBJ2-1, with 7 bases aligning to TRBD1. After removal of 6 bases from V and 2 bases from J, the junction contained 10 bases not matched to a gene. Germline V CDR1 and CDR2: ENHRY, SYGVKD. The CDR3 has 16 residues. CDR3 amino acids: CAISFGTDRTYNEQFF. The CDR3 DNA sequence: TGTGCCATCAGCTTCGGGACAGATCGTACCTACAATGAGCAGTTCTTC.

The genes are TRBV6-5 and TRBJ1-1; D gene ambiguous. CDR3 length: 14 amino acids. CDR1 is MNHEY and CDR2 is SVGAGI in the germline V gene. Trimming left V 2 bases short and J 1 base short, with 8 bases between. CDR3 in amino acids: CASSYTGGNTEAFF. In DNA, the CDR3 is TGTGCCAGCAGTTACACCGGAGGGAACACTGAAGCTTTCTTT.

J is TRBJ1-1 and V is TRBV6-5; D uncertain. Germline V gene sequence: CDR1 MNHEY, CDR2 SVGAGI. This CDR3 comprises 14 residues. Deletions cut 0 bases from V and 7 bases from J, with 12 bases between. Here the CDR3 reads CASSYSLGRDEAFF. In nucleotides, the CDR3 is TGTGCCAGCAGTTACTCCCTCGGTAGGGATGAAGCTTTCTTT.

The chain has TRBV4-1 and TRBJ2-7; the match to TRBD1 covers 9 bases. The CDR3 totals 14 residues. Germline CDR1 reads MGHRA; CDR2 reads YSYEKL. Trimming cost V 5 bases and J 3 bases; bases outside gene matches: 5. In DNA, the CDR3 is TGCGCCAGCAGCGTCCGACAGGGGGGCTACGAGCAGTACTTC. Amino acid sequence: CASSVRQGGYEQYF.

The rearrangement joins TRBV29-1 to TRBJ2-5; D uncertain. V shed 4 bases and J shed 1 base, with 7 bases lying between them. The V gene's germline CDR1 is SQVTM and CDR2 ANQGSEA. This CDR3 region has 12 residues. The CDR3 nucleotides are TGCAGCGTTGTCCGAAGCCAAGAGACCCAGTACTTC. It is translated as CSVVRSQETQYF.

The chain couples TRBV7-9 to TRBJ2-1, with 8 bases that match TRBD2. The CDR3 is made up of 14 amino acids. Germline V gene sequence: CDR1 SEHNR, CDR2 FQNEAQ (reference sequence). Unmatched junction bases numbered 2, after V lost 3 bases and J lost 4 bases. The chain's CDR3 is CASSFSGMYNEQFF. As DNA, the CDR3 is TGTGCCAGCAGCTTTAGCGGGATGTACAATGAGCAGTTCTTC.

This chain links TRBV15 with TRBJ1-2; unclear D gene. Germline V lookup: CDR1 LNHNV, CDR2 YYDKDF (reference sequence). The CDR3 runs to 14 residues. V dropped 7 bases and J dropped 2 bases, with 14 bases sitting between them. This chain's CDR3 is CATNHGSNNYGYTF. The CDR3 DNA is TGTGCCACCAACCACGGCAGTAACAACTATGGCTACACCTTC.

This clone was observed a handful of times. The V call is TRBV18, the J call TRBJ2-2; D unclear. The germline V gene has CDR1 KGHSH and CDR2 LQKENI. V was clipped by 3 bases and J by 6 bases, with 11 bases between them. The CDR3 is made up of 14 amino acids. DNA of the CDR3: TGTGCCAGCTCACCTGGTGGGCTAGCCGGGGAGCTGTTTTTT. This translates into CASSPGGLAGELFF.

This clone appeared a single time. V usage is TRBV27 and J usage is TRBJ2-7; TRBD1 aligns across 11 bases. CDR3 length: 15 amino acids. CDR1 and CDR2 (germline): MNHEY, SMNVEV (reference sequence). The trim removed 6 bases at V and 3 bases at J, leaving 7 bases unmatched. CDR3 residues: CASSPGQGVFYEQYF. The CDR3 DNA is TGTGCCAGCAGCCCGGGACAGGGGGTTTTCTACGAGCAGTACTTC.

The chain uses TRBV4-1 and TRBJ2-5; D remains ambiguous. The J call may not be correct, given that the DNA end is closer to TRBJ2-7. Per germline, CDR1 MGHRA and CDR2 YSYEKL. The CDR3 has 14 amino acids. The chain's CDR3 is CASSQEETSYEQYF. Written as DNA, the CDR3 is TGCGCCAGCAGCCAAGAGGAGACCTCCTACGAGCAGTACTTC.

The chain joins TRBV25-1 to TRBJ1-6; D not resolved. The V gene lost 0 bases and the J gene lost 10 bases, with 7 bases spanning the gap. The CDR3 has 13 residues. Germline CDR1 reads MGHDK; CDR2 reads SYGVNS. This chain's CDR3 is CASSEYEGSPLHF. In DNA form, the CDR3 reads TGTGCCAGCAGTGAATATGAAGGCTCACCCCTCCACTTT.

This clone was counted a few times. The CDR3 here is CASSFRMQGHSGNTIYF. The CDR3 bases are TGTGCCAGCAGTTTCCGGATGCAGGGCCACTCTGGAAACACCATATATTTT. This chain connects TRBV28 to TRBJ1-3; D may be TRBD1 (5 bases). CDR1 and CDR2 (germline): MDHEN, SYDVKM. Trimming took 3 bases from V and 0 from J, leaving 15 bases between them. CDR3 size: 17 residues.

This chain links TRBV6-1 with TRBJ1-5, with D unclear. The CDR3 has 18 amino acids. V dropped 1 base and J dropped 1 base, with 17 bases sitting between them. Germline CDR1 and CDR2: MNHNS and SASEGT. CDR3 in amino acids: CASSEGLKRFRSNQPQHF. The CDR3 DNA follows: TGTGCCAGCAGTGAAGGGTTGAAGCGGTTTCGAAGCAATCAGCCCCAGCATTTT.

The chain recombines TRBV19 with TRBJ2-1; 9 positions match TRBD2. The CDR3 length is 18 residues. V lost 3 bases and J lost 0; bases outside the gene matches: 9. The V gene's germline CDR1 is LNHDA and CDR2 SQIVND (reference sequence). The CDR3 DNA is TGTGCCAGTAGTATGGTAGGGGCGGGAGGGCCCTCCTACAATGAGCAGTTCTTC. This translates into CASSMVGAGGPSYNEQFF.

Only one count was recorded for this clone. The chain has TRBV4-2 and TRBJ2-1; D remains ambiguous. CDR3 length equals 17 residues. Deletions cut 3 bases from V and 0 bases from J, with 15 bases between. Germline loops: CDR1 LGHNA, CDR2 YNFKEQ. The CDR3 loop is CASSHDKTGSSYNEQFF. CDR3 sequence (DNA): TGTGCCAGCAGCCACGACAAGACTGGAAGCTCCTACAATGAGCAGTTCTTC.

V gene TRBV15 combines with J gene TRBJ2-7; D is perhaps TRBD1 or TRBD2 (6 bases each). The CDR3 runs 18 residues. Germline V lookup: CDR1 LNHNV, CDR2 YYDKDF (reference sequence). V lost 0 bases and J lost 0, with 18 bases in between. This CDR3 is CATSRDSSEEGDSYEQYF. The DNA of the CDR3 is TGTGCCACCAGCAGAGATAGTAGCGAGGAGGGGGACTCCTACGAGCAGTACTTC.